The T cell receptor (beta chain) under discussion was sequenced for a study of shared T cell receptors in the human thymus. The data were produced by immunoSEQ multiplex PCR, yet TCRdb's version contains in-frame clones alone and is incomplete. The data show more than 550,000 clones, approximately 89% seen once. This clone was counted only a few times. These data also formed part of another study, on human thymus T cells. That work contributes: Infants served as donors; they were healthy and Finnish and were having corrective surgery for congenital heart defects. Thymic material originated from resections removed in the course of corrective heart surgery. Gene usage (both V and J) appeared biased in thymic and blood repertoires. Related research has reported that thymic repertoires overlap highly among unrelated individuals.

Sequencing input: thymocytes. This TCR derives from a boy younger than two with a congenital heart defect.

CDR3 DNA sequence: TGTGCCACCAGCAGCGCCGGGACAGAGCAGTTCTTC. It encodes CATSSAGTEQFF. The V call is TRBV15, the J call TRBJ2-1, with D possibly being TRBD1 (6 bases). Germline V gene lookup returns CDR1 LNHNV and CDR2 YYDKDF (reference sequence). The CDR3 has 12 amino acids. Deletions cut 3 bases from V and 10 bases from J, with 10 bases between.